This is a list of T cell receptor beta chains from one sample in a study of shared clonotypes between healthy human individuals. The method was immunoSEQ multiplex PCR; TCRdb's version includes in-frame clones alone and lacks a portion of them. The sample contains approximately 110,000 clones, approximately 65% of which appear only once. The sequenced sample was memory CD8+ T cells sorted from blood. Source of these receptors: a woman aged 30 to 39 in good health. Both conserved end residues are part of each CDR3. A D gene is named only where the DNA matches it firmly. Part of the rows lack a size; the others show once, few, many or a class for expanded clones.

J | D | V | size | DNA | CDR3
TRBJ2-1 | . | TRBV7-9 | many | TGTGCCAGCAGCTTGTCGATAAGTGAGCAGTTCTTC | CASSLSISEQFF
TRBJ2-7 | TRBD2 | TRBV5-1 | . | TGCGCCAGCAGCTCCGGGACTAGCGGCTTAGAGCAGTACTTC | CASSSGTSGLEQYF
TRBJ2-4 | . | TRBV2 | . | TGTGCCAGCAGTGGGGACGGCAAAAACATTCAGTACTTC | CASSGDGKNIQYF
TRBJ1-1 | . | TRBV29-1 | few | TGCAGCGTTGGGGGAGCTTTCTTT | CSVGGAFF
TRBJ2-7 | . | TRBV7-3 | few | TGTGCCAGCAGCCTAAATCTCGGGTACGAGCAGTACTTC | CASSLNLGYEQYF
TRBJ1-2 | TRBD1 | TRBV9 | . | TGTGCCAGCAGCCAGGGGGGGACAGGTGGCGAATATGGCTACACCTTC | CASSQGGTGGEYGYTF
TRBJ2-3 | . | TRBV2 | few | TGTGCCAGCAGTGCGCCGGGCCGTACTAGAAGCACAGATACGCAGTATTTT | CASSAPGRTRSTDTQYF
TRBJ2-7 | . | TRBV5-6 | . | TGTGCCAGCAGCCCGCCCTGGGTCCTTTACGAGCAGTACTTC | CASSPPWVLYEQYF
TRBJ1-2 | . | TRBV4-1 | . | TGCGCCAGCAGCCCCCTATTAACAGGGATTCGAGGGTATGGCTACACCTTC | CASSPLLTGIRGYGYTF
TRBJ2-7 | . | TRBV7-2 | . | TGTGCCAGCAGCCCCCTCTTACTAGCTATCCACGAGCAGTACTTC | CASSPLLLAIHEQYF
TRBJ1-2 | TRBD1 | TRBV18 | . | TGTGCCAGCTCATCTCGCTTTGAGGGACAGTTGGAGGGCTACACCTTC | CASSSRFEGQLEGYTF
TRBJ2-2 | TRBD1 | TRBV28 | . | TGTGCCAGCTACCGGACAGGGATACCCGGGGAGCTGTTTTTT | CASYRTGIPGELFF
TRBJ1-5 | . | TRBV19 | . | TGTGCCAGTACCGACGACATAGTCAGTCAGCCCCAGCATTTT | CASTDDIVSQPQHF